Below are 21 T cell receptor beta chains sequenced from a single sample in a study of T-cell memory formation after mild COVID-19 (dated by TCRdb to the early 2020s). Library creation used 5' RACE. The instrument was an Illumina NovaSeq 6000. TCRdb reprocessing: public reads trimmed at Q25 with fastp, clones called with MiXCR, in-frame beta chains kept. Merged by CDR3 protein, the rows form single entries marked with the most common genes and DNA. The sample has nearly 250,000 distinct CDR3 sequences on record, less than 20% of them singletons. Approximately 2.1% of the sample is in the top ten clones. Sequencing was performed on PBMCs or a T cell subset sorted from them (not recorded which). Every receptor here comes from an adult woman who had mild COVID-19 (a few samples of this study predate the infection). The sample titles of this study are shuffled in the database, so cell type and time point are left out; the donor was told from shared clones.

This clonotype came up a few times. V gene TRBV20-1 combines with J gene TRBJ2-7; D ambiguous. CDR3 length: 13 residues. The V and J ends lost 3 bases and 5 bases respectively, with 14 bases between them. Germline lookup yields CDR1 DFQATT and CDR2 SNEGSKA (reference sequence). CDR3 sequence (DNA): TGCAGTGCTAGGGTCGGCAGTAGGGACGAGCAGTACTTC. Translation gives CSARVGSRDEQYF.

The chain is built from TRBV6-6 and TRBJ2-1, with 8 bases that match TRBD2. Germline V CDR1 and CDR2: MNHNY, SVGAGI (reference sequence). The CDR3 totals 17 residues. V shed 0 bases and J 0 bases; nucleotides not matched to a gene: 4. CDR3 sequence reads: CASSYSTSVSSYNEQFF. The CDR3 DNA follows: TGTGCCAGCAGTTACTCGACTAGCGTCAGCTCCTACAATGAGCAGTTCTTC.

The V call is TRBV12-3 or TRBV12-4, the J call TRBJ2-2, with a weak D call TRBD1 (5 bases). V lost 6 bases and J lost 4, with 12 bases in between. The CDR3 consists of 14 residues. The DNA of the CDR3 is TGTGCCAGCAGCCCCAGGGTTGGCACCGGGGAGCTGTTTTTT. Its protein product is CASSPRVGTGELFF.

Comment on this clonotype: An end of the junction does not agree with germline; a read error may underlie this. The chain links TRBV4-1 to TRBJ2-7; TRBD1 might be the D (5 bases). In germline, CDR1 is MGHRA, CDR2 YSYEKL. The CDR3 spans 14 residues. The CDR3 region is CASSQDRVTYVQYF. Written as DNA, the CDR3 is TGCGCCAGCAGCCAAGACAGGGTCACTTACGTGCAGTACTTC.

The chain combines TRBV6-4 with TRBJ2-3; 10 bases map to TRBD2. The CDR3 is 17 amino acids. The V segment lost 0 bases and the J segment 5 bases; nucleotides outside the gene matches: 8. Looked up from germline, CDR1 is MRHNA and CDR2 is SNTAGT. The CDR3 spells CASSDSGLAGDLDTQYF. The DNA for the CDR3 is TGTGCCAGCAGTGACTCCGGGCTAGCGGGAGACCTAGATACGCAGTATTTT.

The chain is built from TRBV19 and TRBJ1-1; 7 positions match TRBD1. The germline V gene encodes CDR1 LNHDA and CDR2 SQIVND (reference sequence). This CDR3 is built from 13 residues. V lost 8 bases and J lost 5; bases outside the gene matches: 8. CDR3 in amino acids: CASVQGYGTEAFF. Written as DNA, the CDR3 is TGTGCCAGTGTACAGGGGTATGGAACTGAAGCTTTCTTT.

This clonotype was observed a few times. The genes are TRBV24-1 and TRBJ2-3; possibly TRBD2 for D (5 bases). In germline, CDR1 is KGHDR, CDR2 SFDVKD. The CDR3 runs 15 residues. Between the trimmed V and J ends, which lost 0 bases and 1 base, there was a span of 7 bases. CDR3 bases: TGTGCCACCAGTGATTTGGGAGCGGGCACAGATACGCAGTATTTT. This codes for CATSDLGAGTDTQYF.

Only a few counts were recorded for this clonotype. The chain has TRBV7-9 and TRBJ1-6; D is unclear. Trimming pared 1 base from V and 6 bases from J, leaving 10 bases between. This CDR3 has 15 residues. CDR1 SEHNR and CDR2 FQNEAQ come from the germline V gene (reference sequence). The CDR3 bases are TGTGCCAGCAGCTTAGTGGAGGTTTCTAATTCACCCCTCCACTTT. Protein sequence: CASSLVEVSNSPLHF.

This clonotype was seen a handful of times. The chain recombines TRBV12-3 or TRBV12-4 with TRBJ1-2; possible D gene TRBD1, 6 bases. Trimming took 8 bases from V and 4 from J, leaving 29 bases between them. The CDR3 runs to 18 residues. The chain's CDR3 is CASLSGGRIRSAFYGYTF. CDR3 bases: TGTGCCAGCCTTAGCGGGGGCCGGATCCGATCGGCATTCTATGGCTACACCTTC.

In its sample, this clonotype was seen many times. V usage is TRBV7-2 and J usage is TRBJ2-3; D possibly corresponds to TRBD2 (7 bases). Trimming took 1 base from V and 3 from J, leaving 8 bases between them. Germline V gene sequence: CDR1 SGHTA, CDR2 FQGNSA. The length of the CDR3 is 14 residues. The CDR3 DNA follows: TGTGCCAGCAGCTTAGAGGGGGGGACAGATACGCAGTATTTT. Its protein is CASSLEGGTDTQYF.

This clonotype was found a few times. The chain employs TRBV5-1 and TRBJ2-3, with TRBD1 identical over 7 bases. CDR1 is SGHRS and CDR2 is YFSETQ in the germline V gene. Losses at the gene ends were 4 bases for V and 2 bases for J; bases not matched to a gene: 7. The CDR3 is 15 amino acids. Written as DNA, the CDR3 is TGCGCCAGCAGCCCCGGGACAGCTCTCACAGATACGCAGTATTTT. Translating it yields CASSPGTALTDTQYF.

The chain joins TRBV24-1 to TRBJ2-3; a possible D gene is TRBD2 (6 bases). The CDR3 length is 15 residues. Germline lookup yields CDR1 KGHDR and CDR2 SFDVKD. Trimming removed 4 bases from V and 2 bases from J, with 12 bases in between. The CDR3 spells CATSDPRDFTDTQYF. In DNA, the CDR3 is TGTGCCACCAGTGACCCCCGGGACTTCACAGATACGCAGTATTTT.

This chain connects TRBV4-2 to TRBJ2-1, with TRBD2 identical over 10 bases. The V segment lost 1 base and the J segment 7 bases; nucleotides outside the gene matches: 4. CDR3 length: 15 residues. Germline-derived CDR1 and CDR2 are LGHNA and YNFKEQ. The CDR3 DNA is TGTGCCAGCAGCCAAGTTCTAGCGGGGGATAATGAGCAGTTCTTC. It yields the protein CASSQVLAGDNEQFF.

This clonotype has just a few counts. The gene calls are TRBV12-3 or TRBV12-4 and TRBJ2-7; D unresolved. The ends were cut back, 5 bases at V and 4 bases at J, with 15 bases in the middle. The CDR3 loop spans 14 amino acids. The CDR3 nucleotides read TGTGCCAGCAGTCTTTTGGAGATGGGTTACGAGCAGTACTTC. Translated: CASSLLEMGYEQYF.

This clonotype appeared a few times. The V call is TRBV25-1, the J call TRBJ1-1; 9 nucleotides agree with TRBD1. This CDR3 is built from 13 residues. The trim removed 8 bases at V and 4 bases at J, leaving 5 bases unmatched. CDR1 and CDR2 from the germline V gene are MGHDK and SYGVNS. Here the CDR3 reads CASGTGSVTEAFF. DNA of the CDR3: TGTGCCAGCGGGACAGGGTCAGTCACTGAAGCTTTCTTT. Drawing the rest from reference TRBV25-1 and TRBJ1-1, the complete variable domain is EADIYQTPRYLVIGTGKKITLECSQTMGHDKMYWYQQDPGMELHLIHYSYGVNSTEKGDLSSESTVSRIRTEHFPLTLESARPSHTSQYLCASGTGSVTEAFFGQGTRLTVV.

To note about this clonotype: Since a much larger clone is just one base distant, this may be a read error. V and J are TRBV20-1 and TRBJ2-5; no clear D. The CDR3 length is 11 residues. Germline V gene data show CDR1 as DFQATT and CDR2 as SNEGSKA (reference sequence). The CDR3 region is CRAREPPAQYF. The CDR3 DNA follows: TGCAGAGCTAGAGAACCCCCTGCCCAGTACTTC.

This clonotype was counted only a few times. The chain recombines TRBV6-6 with TRBJ2-3; 7 bases line up with TRBD2. CDR1 and CDR2 from the germline V gene are MNHNY and SVGAGI (reference sequence). V was pared by 2 bases and J by 1 base, with 3 bases of the junction left unmatched. The CDR3 extends over 15 amino acids. CDR3 protein: CASSYERGRTDTQYF. Here the CDR3 DNA reads TGTGCCAGCAGTTACGAGCGGGGTCGCACAGATACGCAGTATTTT.

The J gene is TRBJ1-1, the V gene TRBV10-3; tentatively, D is TRBD1 (6 bases). CDR3 length equals 11 residues. V gave up 6 bases and J gave up 10 bases, with 12 bases separating them. CDR1 is ENHRY, CDR2 SYGVKD, per germline. The CDR3 DNA reads as TGTGCCATCAGCAGGGGCGAAGGAGCTTTCTTT. Translated: CAISRGEGAFF.

This clonotype came up a few times. This rearrangement joins TRBV6-5 to TRBJ1-1, with D tentatively TRBD1 (6 bases). The CDR3 has 15 residues. Germline CDR1 and CDR2: MNHEY and SVGAGI. Trimming took 6 bases from V and 0 from J, leaving 14 bases between them. CDR3 region: CASSIDRRMNTEAFF. In DNA, the CDR3 is TGTGCCAGCAGCATAGACAGGCGTATGAACACTGAAGCTTTCTTT.

J is TRBJ2-3 and V is TRBV7-9; the D gene is possibly TRBD2 (8 bases). The germline gives CDR1 SEHNR, CDR2 FQNEAQ (reference sequence). Trimming removed 5 bases at V and 0 bases at J, with 21 bases between. This CDR3 contains 18 residues. The CDR3 DNA reads as TGTGCCAGCAGCAACGGACAGGTTAGCGGGACGAGCACAGATACGCAGTATTTT. Translation gives CASSNGQVSGTSTDTQYF.

Written as DNA, the CDR3 is TGTGCCAGCAGCTCACAGGTTAACTATGGCTACACCTTC. Translating gives CASSSQVNYGYTF. The V gene is TRBV7-2, the J gene TRBJ1-2; D might be TRBD1 (5 bases). The CDR3 extends over 13 amino acids. The germline CDR1 and CDR2 sequences are SGHTA and FQGNSA. Trimming stripped 4 bases from V and 1 base from J, with 7 bases between.